This passage covers 4 T cell receptor beta chains from one sample sequenced in a study of CD8 T cells in Susac syndrome. An input of about 0.45 to 1 ug of RNA was subjected to reverse transcription using random hexamers. TCRdb processed the immunoSEQ multiplex PCR reads anew with MiXCR; each CDR3 protein has one entry. This table has 190,000 or so distinct CDR3 sequences, roughly 95% appearing once. Material: CD4+ T cells from PBMCs. Source of these receptors: a human donor with multiple sclerosis.

J is TRBJ2-1 and V is TRBV5-4; 7 nucleotides match TRBD1. The CDR3 has 16 amino acids. The germline gives CDR1 SGHNT, CDR2 YYREEE (reference sequence). Trimming took 4 bases from V and 6 from J; bases not matched to a gene: 13. The CDR3 DNA sequence: TGTGCCAGCAGCCTGAGGACACATTCAGGGGGCAATGAGCAGTTCTTC. It yields the protein CASSLRTHSGGNEQFF.

This clonotype has a single count. The rearrangement joins TRBV12-3 or TRBV12-4 to TRBJ2-5, with 15 bases lining up with TRBD2. The CDR3 spans 18 residues. With 6 bases clipped from V and 2 bases from J, the junction kept 10 bases outside the gene matches. The CDR3 is CASRAGLAGGDAQETQYF. CDR3 in DNA: TGTGCCAGCAGGGCCGGACTAGCGGGGGGGGACGCGCAAGAGACCCAGTACTTC.

The V gene is TRBV29-1, the J gene TRBJ2-1, with 9 positions matching TRBD1. The germline V gene has CDR1 SQVTM and CDR2 ANQGSEA. Trimming took 7 bases from V and 6 from J; bases not matched to a gene: 7. The CDR3 loop spans 13 amino acids. As DNA, the CDR3 is TGCAGCGCCGGGACAGGGCGAGCCAATGAGCAGTTCTTC. Its protein is CSAGTGRANEQFF.

The gene calls are TRBV29-1 and TRBJ2-5; D may match TRBD1 or TRBD2 (6 bases each). Germline V gene data show CDR1 as SQVTM and CDR2 as ANQGSEA. Between the trimmed V and J ends, which lost 4 bases and 2 bases, there was a span of 11 bases. This CDR3 has 13 residues. CDR3 sequence (DNA): TGCAGCGTTGGGGGGGCTGGGCAAGAGACCCAGTACTTC. This translates into CSVGGAGQETQYF. Drawing the rest from reference TRBV29-1 and TRBJ2-5, the complete variable domain is SAVISQKPSRDICQRGTSLTIQCQVDSQVTMMFWYRQQPGQSLTLIATANQGSEATYESGFVIDKFPISRPNLTFSTLTVSNMSPEDSSIYLCSVGGAGQETQYFGPGTRLLVL.